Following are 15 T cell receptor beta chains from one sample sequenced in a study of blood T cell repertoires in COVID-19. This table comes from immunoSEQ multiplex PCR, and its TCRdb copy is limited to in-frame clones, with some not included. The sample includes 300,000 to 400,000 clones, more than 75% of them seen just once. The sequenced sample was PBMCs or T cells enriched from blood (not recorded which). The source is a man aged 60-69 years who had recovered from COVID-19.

The CDR3 DNA reads TGTGCCAGCTCACCACGTCAATCGACAGGGGAGAAGGGCTATGGCTACACCTTC. This gives the protein CASSPRQSTGEKGYGYTF. The rearrangement uses TRBV18 and TRBJ1-2; 8 bases fit TRBD1. The germline V gene has CDR1 KGHSH and CDR2 LQKENI. V lost 1 base, J lost 4 bases, and 14 bases stayed unmatched. CDR3 length: 18 amino acids. The variable domain in full, with the rest retrieved from reference TRBV18 and TRBJ1-2, is NAGVMQNPRHLVRRRGQEARLRCSPMKGHSHVYWYRQLPEEGLKFMVYLQKENIIDESGMPKERFSAEFPKEGPSILRIQQVVRGDSAAYFCASSPRQSTGEKGYGYTFGSGTRLTVV.

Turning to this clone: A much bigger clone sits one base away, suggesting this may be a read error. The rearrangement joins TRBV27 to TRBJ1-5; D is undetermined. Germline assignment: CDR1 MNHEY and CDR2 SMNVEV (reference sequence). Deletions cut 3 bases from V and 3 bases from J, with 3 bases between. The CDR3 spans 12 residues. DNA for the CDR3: TGTGCCAGCAGTTTCCTCAATCAGCCCCAGCATTTT. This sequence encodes CASSFLNQPQHF.

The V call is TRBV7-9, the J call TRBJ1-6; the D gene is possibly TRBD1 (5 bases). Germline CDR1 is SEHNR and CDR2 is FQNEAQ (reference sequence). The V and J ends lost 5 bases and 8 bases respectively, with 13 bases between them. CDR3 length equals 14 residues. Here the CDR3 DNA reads TGTGCCAGCAGCCCACCGCAGGGTGATTCACCCCTCCACTTT. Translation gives CASSPPQGDSPLHF.

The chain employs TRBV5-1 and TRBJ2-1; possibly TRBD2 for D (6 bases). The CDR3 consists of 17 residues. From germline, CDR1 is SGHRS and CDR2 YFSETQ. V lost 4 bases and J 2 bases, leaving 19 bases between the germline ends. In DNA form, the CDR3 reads TGCGCCAGCAGCCCCCTAGGCGAGGGACTCACCTACAATGAGCAGTTCTTC. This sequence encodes CASSPLGEGLTYNEQFF.

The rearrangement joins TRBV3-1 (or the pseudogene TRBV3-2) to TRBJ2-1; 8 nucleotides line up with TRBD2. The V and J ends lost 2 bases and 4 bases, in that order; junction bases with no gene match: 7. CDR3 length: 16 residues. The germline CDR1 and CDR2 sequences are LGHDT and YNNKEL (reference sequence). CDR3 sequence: CASSQTGTRIYNEQFF. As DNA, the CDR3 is TGTGCCAGCAGCCAAACCGGGACTAGAATTTACAATGAGCAGTTCTTC.

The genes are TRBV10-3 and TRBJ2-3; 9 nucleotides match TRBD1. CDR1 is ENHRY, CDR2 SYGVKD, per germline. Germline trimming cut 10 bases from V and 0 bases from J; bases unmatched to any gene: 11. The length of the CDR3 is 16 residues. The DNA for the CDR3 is TGTGCCACCGGACAGGGGATGGGCTTAAGCACAGATACGCAGTATTTT. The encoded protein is CATGQGMGLSTDTQYF.

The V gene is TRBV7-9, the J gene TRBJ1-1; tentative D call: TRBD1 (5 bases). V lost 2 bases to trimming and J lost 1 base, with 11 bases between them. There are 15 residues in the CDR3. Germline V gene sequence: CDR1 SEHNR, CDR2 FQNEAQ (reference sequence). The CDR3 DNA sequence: TGTGCCAGCAGCTTATTCCCCCAGGGGAACACTGAAGCTTTCTTT. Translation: CASSLFPQGNTEAFF.

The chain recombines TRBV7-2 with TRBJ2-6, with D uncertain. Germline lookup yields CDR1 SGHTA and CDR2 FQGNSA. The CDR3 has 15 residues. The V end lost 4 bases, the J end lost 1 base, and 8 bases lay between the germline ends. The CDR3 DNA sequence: TGTGCCAGCAGCTCCCTATGGTCTGGGGCCAACGTCCTGACTTTC. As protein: CASSSLWSGANVLTF.

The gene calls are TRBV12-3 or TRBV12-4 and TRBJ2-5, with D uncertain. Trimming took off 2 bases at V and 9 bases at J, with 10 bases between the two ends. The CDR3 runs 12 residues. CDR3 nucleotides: TGTGCCAGCAGTTTAAATTGGCAGGCCCAGTACTTC. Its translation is CASSLNWQAQYF.

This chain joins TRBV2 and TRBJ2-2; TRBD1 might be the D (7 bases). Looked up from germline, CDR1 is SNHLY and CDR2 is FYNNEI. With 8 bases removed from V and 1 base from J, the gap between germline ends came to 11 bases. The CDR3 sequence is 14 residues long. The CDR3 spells CASRQGGNTGELFF. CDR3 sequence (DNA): TGTGCCAGCCGACAGGGAGGGAACACCGGGGAGCTGTTTTTT.

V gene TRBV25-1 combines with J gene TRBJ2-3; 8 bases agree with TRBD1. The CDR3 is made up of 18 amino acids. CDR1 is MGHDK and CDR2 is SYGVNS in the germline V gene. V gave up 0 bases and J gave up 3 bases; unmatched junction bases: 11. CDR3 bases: TGTGCCAGCAGTGAATACCTTGGACAGGGAGGAGGGACAGATACGCAGTATTTT. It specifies CASSEYLGQGGGTDTQYF.

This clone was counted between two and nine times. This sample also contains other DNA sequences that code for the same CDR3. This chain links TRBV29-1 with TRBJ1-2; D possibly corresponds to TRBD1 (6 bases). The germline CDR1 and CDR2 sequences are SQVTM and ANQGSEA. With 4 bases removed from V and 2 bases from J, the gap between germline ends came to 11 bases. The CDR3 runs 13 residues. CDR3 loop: CSVATGTNYGYTF. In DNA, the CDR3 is TGCAGCGTTGCCACAGGGACCAACTATGGCTACACCTTC. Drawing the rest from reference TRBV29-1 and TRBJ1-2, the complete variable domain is SAVISQKPSRDICQRGTSLTIQCQVDSQVTMMFWYRQQPGQSLTLIATANQGSEATYESGFVIDKFPISRPNLTFSTLTVSNMSPEDSSIYLCSVATGTNYGYTFGSGTRLTVV.

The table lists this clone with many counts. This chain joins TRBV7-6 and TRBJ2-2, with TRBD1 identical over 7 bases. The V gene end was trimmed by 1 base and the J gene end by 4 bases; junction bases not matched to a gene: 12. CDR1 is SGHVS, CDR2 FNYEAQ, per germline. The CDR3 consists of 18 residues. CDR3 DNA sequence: TGTGCCAGCAGCTTAGGGACAGGTTCTCAACGGGGCACCGGGGAGCTGTTTTTT. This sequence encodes CASSLGTGSQRGTGELFF.

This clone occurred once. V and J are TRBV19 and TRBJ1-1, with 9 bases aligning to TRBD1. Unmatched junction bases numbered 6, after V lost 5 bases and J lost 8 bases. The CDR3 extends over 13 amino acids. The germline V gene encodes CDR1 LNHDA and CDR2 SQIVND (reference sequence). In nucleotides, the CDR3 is TGTGCCAGTAGTCTCCTTACAGGGGGCGAAGCTTTCTTT. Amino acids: CASSLLTGGEAFF.

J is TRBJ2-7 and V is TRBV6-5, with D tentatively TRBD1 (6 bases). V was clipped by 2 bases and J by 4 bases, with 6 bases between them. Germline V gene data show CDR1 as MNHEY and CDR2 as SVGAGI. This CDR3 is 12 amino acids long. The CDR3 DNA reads TGTGCCAGCAGTTACGACAGGTACGAGCAGTACTTC. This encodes CASSYDRYEQYF.